Shown below are 31 T cell receptor beta chains from a single sample sequenced in a study of naive and memory T cell subsets. General study results and limits: Naive repertoires, especially CD8, held a few larger clonotypes, possibly memory cells re-expressing CD45RA.

Two oligonucleotides, mixed equimolar, formed the beta constant-region primer covering TRBC1 and TRBC2. Nested alpha and beta constant-region primers with the SP2 primer drove four PCR rounds on ligated cDNA. TCRdb reprocessed the UMI-ligation and nested PCR reads with MiXCR, giving one entry per CDR3 protein. Seen here are around 160,000 distinct CDR3 sequences, about 20% observed once, and the top ten hold about 0.11%. No antigens are known for them. Sequenced material: naive CD4+ T cells from blood. Receptors originate from a human donor in good health.

This clonotype was found a few times. The chain carries TRBV6-6 and TRBJ2-1; a weak D match, TRBD1 (5 bases). Germline CDR1 MNHNY, CDR2 SVGAGI (reference sequence). The CDR3 runs 16 residues. The V gene lost 6 bases and the J gene lost 1 base, with 16 bases spanning the gap. CDR3 in DNA: TGTGCCAGCAGGCCGACAGCATCCTCTTCCTACAATGAGCAGTTCTTC. It encodes CASRPTASSSYNEQFF.

This clonotype appeared a few times. The V and J genes are TRBV6-2 or TRBV6-3 and TRBJ2-7; 7 positions match TRBD2. Losses at the gene ends were 2 bases for V and 3 bases for J; bases not matched to a gene: 10. The CDR3 contains 16 residues. The V gene's germline CDR1 is MNHEY and CDR2 SVGEGT. Written as DNA, the CDR3 is TGTGCCAGCAGTTACCGATCTAGCGGACCCCTCTACGAGCAGTACTTC. Translating gives CASSYRSSGPLYEQYF.

The V call is TRBV30, the J call TRBJ2-4; D tentatively reads TRBD1 or TRBD2 (5 bases each). This CDR3 comprises 17 residues. Trimming removed 0 bases at V and 0 bases at J, with 15 bases between. In germline, CDR1 is GTSNPN, CDR2 SVGIG (reference sequence). The CDR3 is CAWSVLGVALAKNIQYF. In DNA, the CDR3 is TGTGCCTGGAGTGTCTTGGGGGTGGCCCTAGCCAAAAACATTCAGTACTTC.

The genes are TRBV20-1 and TRBJ1-5; a weak D match, TRBD1 (6 bases). Germline CDR1 is DFQATT and CDR2 is SNEGSKA (reference sequence). The CDR3 covers 15 residues. Trimming took 1 base from V and 0 from J, leaving 10 bases between them. The CDR3 reads CSARADRYSNQPQHF. The CDR3 bases are TGCAGTGCTAGAGCGGACAGATATAGCAATCAGCCCCAGCATTTT.

The chain has TRBV28 and TRBJ2-5, with a possible D match to TRBD2 (6 bases). V was shortened by 5 bases and J by 10 bases, with 26 bases between the two germline ends. CDR3 size: 16 residues. Per germline, CDR1 MDHEN and CDR2 SYDVKM. The CDR3 here is CASSLLGTVNMEGQYF. The CDR3 DNA reads as TGTGCCAGCAGTCTTCTGGGCACGGTCAATATGGAGGGCCAGTACTTC.

This clonotype was counted a few times. The rearrangement joins TRBV29-1 to TRBJ2-6; 9 nucleotides match TRBD1. The CDR3 length is 20 residues. Germline V CDR1 and CDR2: SQVTM, ANQGSEA. The V and J ends lost 7 bases and 2 bases, in that order; junction bases with no gene match: 21. The CDR3 coding sequence is TGCAGCGCGATACTGTTTAGCCGGGACAGGGAATTTACTGGGGCCAACGTCCTGACTTTC. Translated: CSAILFSRDREFTGANVLTF.

This clonotype showed up just a few times. The rearrangement joins TRBV3-1 to TRBJ2-1, with 10 bases lining up with TRBD2. Germline CDR1 and CDR2: LGHDT and YNNKEL (reference sequence). The J segment lost 9 bases and the V segment lost 2 bases, leaving 7 bases of the junction unmatched. The CDR3 totals 15 residues. CDR3 protein: CASSQKSGRAGEQFF. The DNA of the CDR3 is TGTGCCAGCAGCCAAAAGAGCGGGAGGGCTGGTGAGCAGTTCTTC.

This clonotype was seen ten or more times. This chain links TRBV5-8 with TRBJ2-1; 7 nucleotides line up with TRBD2. V lost 6 bases and J lost 3; bases outside the gene matches: 15. Looked up from germline, CDR1 is SGHTS and CDR2 is YDEGEE. The CDR3 is 17 amino acids. CDR3 sequence: CASTLGILAADYNEQFF. The CDR3 DNA follows: TGTGCCAGCACCCTTGGCATCCTAGCGGCCGACTACAATGAGCAGTTCTTC.

This chain joins TRBV20-1 and TRBJ2-1; TRBD1 matches 7 bases. This CDR3 has 15 residues. CDR1 and CDR2 from the germline V gene are DFQATT and SNEGSKA (reference sequence). The ends lost 5 bases at V and 0 bases at J; junction bases unmatched: 7. The CDR3 nucleotides are TGCAGTGCTCTACCCGACAGGGTCTCCTACAATGAGCAGTTCTTC. Translated: CSALPDRVSYNEQFF.

This clonotype was seen many times. This sequence joins TRBV11-3 and TRBJ2-1; weak D call: TRBD2 (5 bases). V dropped 4 bases and J dropped 12 bases, with 10 bases sitting between them. This CDR3 has 11 amino acids. CDR1 is SGHNT, CDR2 YENEEA, per germline. The chain's CDR3 is CASSSNGLQFF. CDR3 nucleotides: TGTGCCAGCAGCTCGAATGGACTGCAGTTCTTC.

This clonotype has at least ten counts. J is TRBJ2-3 and V is TRBV4-1, with TRBD2 matching over 10 bases. The CDR3 consists of 16 residues. CDR1 is MGHRA, CDR2 YSYEKL, per germline. V lost 2 bases to trimming and J lost 0 bases; unmatched junction nucleotides: 2. The CDR3 protein is CASSQLLAGSTDTQYF. CDR3 sequence (DNA): TGCGCCAGCAGCCAACTACTAGCGGGAAGCACAGATACGCAGTATTTT.

The rearrangement uses TRBV6-1 and TRBJ1-5, with TRBD1 matching over 8 bases. This CDR3 comprises 17 residues. The trim removed 6 bases at V and 6 bases at J, leaving 16 bases unmatched. CDR1 and CDR2 from the germline V gene are MNHNS and SASEGT. CDR3 region: CASSLDRAGFRSQPQHF. In DNA, the CDR3 is TGTGCCAGCAGCTTGGACAGGGCCGGTTTTAGGAGTCAGCCCCAGCATTTT.

This clonotype showed up just a few times. The chain is built from TRBV27 and TRBJ2-1; TRBD1 matches at 10 bases. Germline loops: CDR1 MNHEY, CDR2 SMNVEV (reference sequence). CDR3 length: 15 residues. V was pared by 6 bases and J by 7 bases, with 9 bases of the junction left unmatched. The CDR3 loop reads CASSIDRGHGNEQFF. Written as DNA, the CDR3 is TGTGCCAGCAGCATAGACAGGGGGCACGGGAATGAGCAGTTCTTC.

In its sample, this clonotype was seen many times. This sequence joins TRBV7-2 and TRBJ1-2, with TRBD1 matching 9 bases. The J segment lost 5 bases and the V segment lost 4 bases, leaving 5 bases of the junction unmatched. Germline CDR1 SGHTA, CDR2 FQGNSA. This CDR3 has 14 amino acids. CDR3 nucleotide sequence: TGTGCCAGCAGCTCCCCGGACAGGGGTTATGGCTACACCTTC. It encodes CASSSPDRGYGYTF.

This rearrangement joins TRBV28 to TRBJ2-3; TRBD2 aligns across 15 bases. Germline CDR1 is MDHEN and CDR2 is SYDVKM. V gave up 2 bases and J gave up 5 bases; unmatched junction bases: 5. The CDR3 spans 17 residues. The DNA of the CDR3 is TGTGCCAGCAGTTTACCCGGACTAGCGGGAGGGATAGATACGCAGTATTTT. Its protein product is CASSLPGLAGGIDTQYF.

The chain recombines TRBV3-1 with TRBJ2-1; no clear D gene. The CDR3 is 15 residues long. Per germline, CDR1 LGHDT and CDR2 YNNKEL (reference sequence). With 0 bases removed from V and 3 bases from J, the gap between germline ends came to 9 bases. This CDR3 reads CASSQELGVYNEQFF. For the CDR3, the DNA is TGTGCCAGCAGCCAAGAACTCGGCGTCTACAATGAGCAGTTCTTC.

The rearrangement uses TRBV10-1 and TRBJ2-5; 7 nucleotides match TRBD1. V dropped 5 bases and J dropped 3; count of bases not matched to a gene: 9. CDR1 is WNHNN, CDR2 SYGVQD, per germline (reference sequence). The CDR3 length is 15 residues. CDR3 region: CASSFSPGTEETQYF. CDR3 in DNA: TGCGCCAGCAGTTTTTCCCCAGGGACAGAAGAGACCCAGTACTTC.

This clonotype was recorded a few times. The chain employs TRBV12-3 or TRBV12-4 and TRBJ1-2, with D perhaps matching TRBD1 (5 bases). The CDR3 is made up of 13 amino acids. With 3 bases removed from V and 6 bases from J, the gap between germline ends came to 11 bases. DNA of the CDR3: TGTGCCAGCAGTTTCAGCGGGGGAGATGGCTACACCTTC. Protein product: CASSFSGGDGYTF.

The rearrangement links TRBV12-3 or TRBV12-4 to TRBJ2-1; D is possibly TRBD1 (6 bases). The CDR3 consists of 14 residues. The V end was cut by 7 bases, the J end by 9 bases, with 19 bases between. The DNA for the CDR3 is TGTGCCAGCAAAACACTACAGGGACCGGGTGAGCAGTTCTTC. This sequence encodes CASKTLQGPGEQFF.

The rearrangement links TRBV4-1 to TRBJ2-6, with D possibly being TRBD2 (6 bases). CDR3 length: 18 amino acids. Germline CDR1 is MGHRA and CDR2 is YSYEKL. Trimming cost V 4 bases and J 1 base, with 17 bases left between them. The CDR3 region has the DNA TGCGCCAGCAGCCCCCGGGAGTCCGTATTATCTGGGGCCAACGTCCTGACTTTC. It yields the protein CASSPRESVLSGANVLTF.

This clonotype has more than one count but fewer than ten. The V gene is TRBV20-1, the J gene TRBJ2-7; D is ambiguous. Trimming left V 5 bases short and J 3 bases short, with 8 bases between. The CDR3 loop spans 11 amino acids. Germline loops: CDR1 DFQATT, CDR2 SNEGSKA (reference sequence). CDR3 sequence (DNA): TGCAGTGCTCCCCACAACTACGAGCAGTACTTC. Residues: CSAPHNYEQYF.

This clonotype was seen once. The chain employs TRBV10-3 and TRBJ2-1; D is perhaps TRBD1 (5 bases). Germline V gene sequence: CDR1 ENHRY, CDR2 SYGVKD. The V end lost 1 base, the J end lost 8 bases, and 15 bases lay between the germline ends. This CDR3 is built from 15 residues. Here the CDR3 DNA reads TGTGCCATCAGTGAGTTCGGCAGGGCGATGGATGAGCAGTTCTTC. Translated, it gives CAISEFGRAMDEQFF.

The chain has TRBV7-8 and TRBJ2-1; D is unclear. CDR1 and CDR2 (germline): SGHVS, FQNEAQ. V shed 4 bases and J shed 7 bases, with 11 bases lying between them. The CDR3 totals 13 residues. CDR3 DNA sequence: TGTGCCAGCAGCTCCGTCCCCCGGAATGAGCAGTTCTTC. As protein: CASSSVPRNEQFF. The entire variable domain, with the rest obtained from reference TRBV7-8 and TRBJ2-1, is as follows: GAGVSQSPRYKVAKRGQDVALRCDPISGHVSLFWYQQALGQGPEFLTYFQNEAQLDKSGLPSDRFFAERPEGSVSTLKIQRTQQEDSAVYLCASSSVPRNEQFFGPGTRLTVL.

This clonotype has more than one count but fewer than ten. The J gene is TRBJ2-6, the V gene TRBV13, with TRBD1 identical over 10 bases. V dropped 2 bases and J dropped 0; count of bases not matched to a gene: 4. CDR1 and CDR2 from the germline V gene are PRHDT and FYEKMQ (reference sequence). The CDR3 spans 18 residues. DNA for the CDR3: TGTGCCAGCAGCTTATCCGGGACAGGGGTCTCTGGGGCCAACGTCCTGACTTTC. This sequence encodes CASSLSGTGVSGANVLTF.

This sequence joins TRBV5-1 and TRBJ2-7; no reliable D call. CDR1 is SGHRS, CDR2 YFSETQ, per germline. The CDR3 length is 13 residues. With 4 bases removed from V and 7 bases from J, the gap between germline ends came to 15 bases. CDR3 coding DNA: TGCGCCAGCAGCACCTCGGAAGGTTTGGAGCAGTACTTC. This codes for CASSTSEGLEQYF.

With regard to this clonotype: One end of the junction varies from germline; a read error may be responsible. The chain uses TRBV12-3 or TRBV12-4 and TRBJ2-5; no definite D call. The CDR3 length is 14 residues. Here the CDR3 DNA reads TGTGCCAGCAGTTTACGGACGGAGCTGGAGACCCAGTGCTTC. Translating it yields CASSLRTELETQCF.

The chain couples TRBV5-1 to TRBJ1-5; the D is unclear. From germline, CDR1 is SGHRS and CDR2 YFSETQ. V dropped 4 bases and J dropped 3 bases, with 11 bases sitting between them. This CDR3 has 14 amino acids. The CDR3 sequence: CASSPGAHNQPQHF. DNA for the CDR3: TGCGCCAGCAGCCCTGGCGCCCACAATCAGCCCCAGCATTTT.

This clonotype was found a few times. This sequence joins TRBV20-1 and TRBJ2-1, with 12 bases that match TRBD2. Germline V CDR1 and CDR2: DFQATT, SNEGSKA (reference sequence). This CDR3 region has 14 residues. V shed 6 bases, J shed 5 bases, and the junction held 5 bases outside the gene matches. Written as DNA, the CDR3 is TGCAGTGCGAACGGACTAGCGGGAAACAATGAGCAGTTCTTC. It translates to CSANGLAGNNEQFF.

The chain carries TRBV28 and TRBJ2-6; no firm D call. The CDR3 extends over 15 amino acids. Between the trimmed V and J ends, which lost 5 bases and 0 bases, there was a span of 8 bases. The germline gives CDR1 MDHEN, CDR2 SYDVKM. The CDR3 sequence: CASSRIGSGANVLTF. The CDR3 coding sequence is TGTGCCAGCAGTCGTATAGGCTCTGGGGCCAACGTCCTGACTTTC.

This clonotype was recorded many times. V is TRBV29-1 and J is TRBJ2-1; 10 nucleotides line up with TRBD2. Germline V gene data show CDR1 as SQVTM and CDR2 as ANQGSEA. The CDR3 sequence is 16 residues long. The ends lost 3 bases at V and 10 bases at J; junction bases unmatched: 15. The CDR3 nucleotides read TGCAGCGTTGACGGGTTAAGGCTAGCGGGAGCTGGGGAGCAGTTCTTC. The encoded protein is CSVDGLRLAGAGEQFF.

This clonotype was found once. The chain uses TRBV29-1 and TRBJ2-1, with 9 bases lining up with TRBD1. The V and J ends lost 8 bases and 7 bases, in that order; junction bases with no gene match: 6. Germline assignment: CDR1 SQVTM and CDR2 ANQGSEA. The CDR3 loop spans 12 amino acids. CDR3 nucleotide sequence: TGCAGCCAACAGGGGGCTTTGAATGAGCAGTTCTTC. Residues: CSQQGALNEQFF.